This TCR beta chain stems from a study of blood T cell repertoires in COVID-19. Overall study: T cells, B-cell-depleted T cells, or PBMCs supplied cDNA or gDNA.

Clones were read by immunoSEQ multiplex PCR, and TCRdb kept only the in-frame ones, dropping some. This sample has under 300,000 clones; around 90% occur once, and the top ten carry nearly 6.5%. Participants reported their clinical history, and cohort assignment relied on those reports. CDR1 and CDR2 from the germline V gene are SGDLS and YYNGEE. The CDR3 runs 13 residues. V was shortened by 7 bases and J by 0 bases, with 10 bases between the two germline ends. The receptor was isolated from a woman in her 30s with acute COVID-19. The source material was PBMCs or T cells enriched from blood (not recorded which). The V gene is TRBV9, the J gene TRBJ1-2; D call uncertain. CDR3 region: CASWGGANYGYTF. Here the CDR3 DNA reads TGTGCCAGCTGGGGAGGAGCTAACTATGGCTACACCTTC.